This TCR beta chain was sequenced during a study of blood T cell repertoires in COVID-19. The wider study: Samples taken during acute and convalescent COVID-19 were collected in the United States, Italy and Spain. T cells, B-cell-depleted T cells, or PBMCs provided the cDNA or gDNA that served as material.

Method: immunoSEQ multiplex PCR; TCRdb's copy keeps in-frame clones and lacks some. The sample lists 63,000 or so clones, around 82% occurring once. Germline CDR1 reads DFQATT; CDR2 reads SNEGSKA (reference sequence). This CDR3 comprises 11 residues. V lost 6 bases and J lost 2, with 6 bases in between. Sequencing input: peripheral blood. This sequence joins TRBV20-1 and TRBJ2-3, with D possibly being TRBD2 (5 bases). The receptor was isolated from an elderly man with active COVID-19. CDR3 amino acids: CSAGLTDTQYF. The CDR3 DNA is TGCAGTGCCGGACTCACAGATACGCAGTATTTT.